The clone carrying this T cell receptor beta chain was seen repeatedly, ten times or more. This record belongs to a study of T cells in Graves' hyperthyroidism and ophthalmopathy. V was trimmed by 3 bases and J by 5 bases, leaving 11 bases between them. The CDR3 is 13 amino acids. Germline CDR1 and CDR2: SEHNR and FQNEAQ (reference sequence). Amplification targeted TCR beta CDR3 regions from RNA transcripts. TCR CDR3 regions were first amplified by RT-PCR with HTBI primers. From the multiplex PCR reads, TCRdb called clonotypes with MiXCR, one entry per CDR3 protein. The table has 500,000 to 600,000 distinct CDR3 sequences, 35% to 55% seen once.

The sequenced sample was peripheral blood or thyroid tissue (not recorded which). V gene TRBV7-9 combines with J gene TRBJ2-7; D unclear. This clonotype originated in an adult woman with Graves' disease, either hyperthyroidism or ophthalmopathy (not recorded which). Written as DNA, the CDR3 is TGTGCCAGCAGCTTTCCTGGGTCTGACGAGCAGTACTTC. Amino acids: CASSFPGSDEQYF.